This TCR beta chain was documented in a study of cytomegalovirus exposure and HLA in healthy donors. For the study at large: Drawn from HLA-typed donors, around 85 million unique TCRs were held in an early data release.

Trimming shortened V by 7 bases and J by 7 bases, and 20 bases separated the two germline ends. CDR3 length: 15 residues. CDR1 and CDR2 from the germline V gene are MNHNY and SVGAGI (reference sequence). The PCR employed 60 Vbeta primers together with 13 Jbeta primers. The data were produced by immunoSEQ multiplex PCR, yet TCRdb's version contains in-frame clones alone and is incomplete. Here the sample spans 95,000 to 150,000 clones, about 73% being singletons. This receptor was obtained from a woman in her thirties or forties in good health and CMV-seronegative. V usage is TRBV6-6 and J usage is TRBJ1-5; D is unclear. The sequencing input was PBMCs. The CDR3 reads CASTRDKGGRQPQHF. The CDR3 coding sequence is TGTGCCAGCACCAGAGACAAGGGTGGGAGACAGCCCCAGCATTTT.